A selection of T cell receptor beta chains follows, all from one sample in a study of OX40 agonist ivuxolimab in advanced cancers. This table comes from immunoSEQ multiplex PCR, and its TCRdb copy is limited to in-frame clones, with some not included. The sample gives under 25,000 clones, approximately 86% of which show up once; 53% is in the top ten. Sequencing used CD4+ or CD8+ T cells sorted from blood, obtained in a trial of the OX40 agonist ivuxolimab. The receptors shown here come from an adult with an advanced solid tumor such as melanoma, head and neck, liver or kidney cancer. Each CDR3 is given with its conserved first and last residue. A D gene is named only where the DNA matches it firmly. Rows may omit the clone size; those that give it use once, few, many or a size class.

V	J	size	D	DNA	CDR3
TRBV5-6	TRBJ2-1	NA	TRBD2	TGTGCCAGCAGCGGGGGACTAGCGGGGCCCTCCTACAATGAGCAGTTCTTC	CASSGGLAGPSYNEQFF
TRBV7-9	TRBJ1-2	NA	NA	TGTGCCAGCAGCACGGGGAGGGGGAGTGTCTATGGCTACACCTTC	CASSTGRGSVYGYTF
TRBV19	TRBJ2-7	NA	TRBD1	TGTGCCAGTAGTAGCGGGACAGGCTCCTACGAGCAGTACTTC	CASSSGTGSYEQYF
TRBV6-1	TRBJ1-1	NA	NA	TGTGCCAGCAGTGAAGGCCTGTTTCGGTACACTGAAGCTTTCTTT	CASSEGLFRYTEAFF
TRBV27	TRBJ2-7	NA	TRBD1	TGTGCCAGCAGTGAGGGACAGACCTTCTCCTACGAGCAGTACTTC	CASSEGQTFSYEQYF
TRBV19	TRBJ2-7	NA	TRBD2	TGTGCCAGTAGTCCTCTCCCGGGCGGGGGGCTGATCCACGAGCAGTACTTC	CASSPLPGGGLIHEQYF
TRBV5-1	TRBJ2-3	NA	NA	TGCGCCAGCACCTACAAGGGGGACACCGCAGACTACCGTAGCACAGATACGCAGTATTTT	CASTYKGDTADYRSTDTQYF
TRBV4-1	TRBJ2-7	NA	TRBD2	TGCGCCAGCAGCCCTCGACTAGCGGGGGGCCACGAGCAGTACTTC	CASSPRLAGGHEQYF
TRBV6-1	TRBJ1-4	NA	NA	TGTGCCAGCAGTGTTCTTGCAACTAATGAAAAACTGTTTTTT	CASSVLATNEKLFF
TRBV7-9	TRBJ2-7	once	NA	TGTGCCAGCGCCAACTCCTACGAGCAGTACTTC	CASANSYEQYF
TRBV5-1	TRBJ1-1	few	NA	TGCGCCAGCAGCTTGAAGGGCCCGGGGACTGAAGCTTTCTTT	CASSLKGPGTEAFF
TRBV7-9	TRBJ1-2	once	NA	TGTGCCAGCAGCTCACAAGGACTAAGATATGGCTACACCTTC	CASSSQGLRYGYTF
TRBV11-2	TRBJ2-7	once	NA	TGTGCCAGCAGCTTCCCCACAGGGTCTTACTCCTACGAGCAGTACTTC	CASSFPTGSYSYEQYF
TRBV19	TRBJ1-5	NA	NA	TGTGCCAGTAGTGTGCAGGGTTATAGTAGCAATCAGCCCCAGCATTTT	CASSVQGYSSNQPQHF
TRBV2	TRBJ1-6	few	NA	TGTGCCAGCAGCGGACTGGGTGTGGGTTCACCCCTCCACTTT	CASSGLGVGSPLHF
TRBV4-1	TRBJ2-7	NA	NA	TGCGCCAGCAGCCAAGATCGCCAAGGCAGGTGGCTCACCTACGAGCAGTACTTC	CASSQDRQGRWLTYEQYF
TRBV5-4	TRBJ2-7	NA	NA	TGTGCCAGCAGATACGGTGTCGGGGAGCAGTACTTC	CASRYGVGEQYF
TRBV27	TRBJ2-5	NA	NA	TGTGCCAGCAGTTTATGGCTCGGGGAGACCCAGTACTTC	CASSLWLGETQYF
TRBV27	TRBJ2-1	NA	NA	TGTGCCAGCAGTCTCCTACAGGTCTCCTACAATGAGCAGTTCTTC	CASSLLQVSYNEQFF
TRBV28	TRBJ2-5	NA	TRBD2	TGTGCCAGCAGTTTAGAGTATCTAGCGGGAGAGACCCAGTACTTC	CASSLEYLAGETQYF
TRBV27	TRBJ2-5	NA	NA	TGTGCCAGCAGTTTACACGGCCAAGAGACCCAGTACTTC	CASSLHGQETQYF
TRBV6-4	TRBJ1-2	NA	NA	TGTGCCAGCAGTGAGGAGGCAGGGCCCAACTATGGCTACACCTTC	CASSEEAGPNYGYTF
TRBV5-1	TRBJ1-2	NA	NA	TGCGCCAGCAGCGGAACAGTGGACTATGGCTACACCTTC	CASSGTVDYGYTF
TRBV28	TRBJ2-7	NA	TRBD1	TGTGCCAGCAGCCTTGGGACAGGGGGTCTCAACCAGGACTTC	CASSLGTGGLNQDF
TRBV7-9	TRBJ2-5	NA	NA	TGTGCCAGCAGTGAGTTAGGGGCCGGAGAGACCCAGTACTTC	CASSELGAGETQYF
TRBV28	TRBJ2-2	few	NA	TGTGCCAGCAGTTTTACCGGAAGGGAAAACACCGGGGAGCTGTTTTTT	CASSFTGRENTGELFF